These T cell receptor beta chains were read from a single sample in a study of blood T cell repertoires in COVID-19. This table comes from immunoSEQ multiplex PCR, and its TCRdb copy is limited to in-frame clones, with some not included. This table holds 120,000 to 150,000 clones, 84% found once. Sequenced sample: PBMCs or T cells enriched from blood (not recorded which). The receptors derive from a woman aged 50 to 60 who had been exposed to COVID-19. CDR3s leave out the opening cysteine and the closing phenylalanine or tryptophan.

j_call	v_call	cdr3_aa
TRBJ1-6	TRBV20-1	SASQAGLLDSPLH
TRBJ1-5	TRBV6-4	ASSHGVNQPQH
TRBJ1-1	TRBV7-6	ASSLRDRVGTEAF
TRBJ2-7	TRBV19	ASRQTGQGAYEQY
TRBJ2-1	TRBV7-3	ASGPEGSYNEQF
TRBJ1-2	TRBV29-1	SVEAPGHRGYT
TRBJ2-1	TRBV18	ASSPSLQDYNEQF
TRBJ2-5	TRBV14	ASSQVDSMRAQY
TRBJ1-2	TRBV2	ASSEFPTNYGYT
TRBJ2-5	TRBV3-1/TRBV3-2	ASSQVQGAGETQY
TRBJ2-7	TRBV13	ASSPPQGASYEQY
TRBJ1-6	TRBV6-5	ASSYSTGANSPLH
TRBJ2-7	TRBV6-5	ASRGAGAYEQY
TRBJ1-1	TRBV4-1	ASSQEVGGHTEAF
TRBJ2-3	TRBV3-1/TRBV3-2	ASSQDRRGITDTQY
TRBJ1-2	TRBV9	ASSVDGNYGYT
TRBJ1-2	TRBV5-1	ASSPGSDSFYGYT
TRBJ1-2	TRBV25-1	ASTSGGAGYT
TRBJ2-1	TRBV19	ASSASGRPTNEQF
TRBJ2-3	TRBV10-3	AISESGRSSTDTQY
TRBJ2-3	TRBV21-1	ASSPPAGTSTDTQY
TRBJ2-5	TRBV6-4	ANHGGGREETQY
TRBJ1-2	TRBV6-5	ASSYSSGGGYT
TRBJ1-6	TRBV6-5	ASSTGGDNSPLH
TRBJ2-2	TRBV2	ASSPGQATGELF
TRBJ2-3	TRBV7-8	ASSSGIAGSVGDTQY
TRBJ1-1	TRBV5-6	ASSSTGVNTEAF
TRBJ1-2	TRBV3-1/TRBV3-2	ASSRGQGHGYT
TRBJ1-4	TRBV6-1	ASSRQGTEKLF
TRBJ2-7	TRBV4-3	ASSQGTWTGTYEQY
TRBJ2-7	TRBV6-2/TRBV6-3	ASTPGAGRPPGYEQY
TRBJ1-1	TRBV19	ASTPGTGLRPEAF
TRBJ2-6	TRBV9	ASSVAGSPGANVLT
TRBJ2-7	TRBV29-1	SVASGQGAYEQY
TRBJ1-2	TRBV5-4	ASSFAGQGKGGYT
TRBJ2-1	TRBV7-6	ASSLPGTGDRDEQF
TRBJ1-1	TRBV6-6	ASRNRVITEAF
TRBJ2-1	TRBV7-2	ASSLGSGRKVNEQF
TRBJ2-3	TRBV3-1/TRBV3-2	ASSQPRRDTQY
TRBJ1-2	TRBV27	ASRSGHGYT
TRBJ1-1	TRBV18	ASSPFSGGDTEAF
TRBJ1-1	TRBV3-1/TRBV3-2	ASSQVGGAGSTEAF
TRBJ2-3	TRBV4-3	ASSQDSQRDTQY
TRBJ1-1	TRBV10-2	ASRALTGRFAEAF
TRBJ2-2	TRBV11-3	ASSSQGVSTGELF
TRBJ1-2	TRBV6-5	ASSYQANYGYT
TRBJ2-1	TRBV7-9	ASSGTTYNEQF
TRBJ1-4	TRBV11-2	ASSLDTQGDLLF
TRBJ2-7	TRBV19	ASSVRDGEQY
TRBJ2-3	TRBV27	ASSISGGLTDTQY
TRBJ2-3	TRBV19	ASSKEGAYRDTQY
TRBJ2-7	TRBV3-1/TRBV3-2	ASSQRYEQY
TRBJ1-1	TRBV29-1	SAGQGAAEAF
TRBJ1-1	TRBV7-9	ASSWTGGYGTEAF
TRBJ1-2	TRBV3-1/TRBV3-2	ASSQGGGTYGYT
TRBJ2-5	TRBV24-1	ATSGVREPQETQY
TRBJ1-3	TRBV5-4	ASSLGERAGNTIY
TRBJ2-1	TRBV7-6	ASSSLASGRRNEQF
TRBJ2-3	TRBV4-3	ASSRLQGAVDTQY
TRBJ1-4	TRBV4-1	ASSQIRDRGRGEKLF